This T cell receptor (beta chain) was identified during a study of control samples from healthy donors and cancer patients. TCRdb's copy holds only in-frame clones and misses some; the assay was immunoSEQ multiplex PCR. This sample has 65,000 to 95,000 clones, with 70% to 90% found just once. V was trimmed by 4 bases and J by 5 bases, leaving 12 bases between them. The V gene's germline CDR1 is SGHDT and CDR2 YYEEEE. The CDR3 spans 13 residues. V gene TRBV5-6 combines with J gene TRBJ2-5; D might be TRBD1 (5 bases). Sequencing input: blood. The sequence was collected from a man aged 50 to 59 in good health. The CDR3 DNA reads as TGTGCCAGCAGCAAGGACACTCTGGAGACCCAGTACTTC. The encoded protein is CASSKDTLETQYF.